This TCR beta chain originates from a study of T cell changes during pregnancy in multiple sclerosis. This CDR3 region has 13 residues. V lost 8 bases to trimming and J lost 5 bases; unmatched junction nucleotides: 9. Germline loops: CDR1 LGHNA, CDR2 YSLEER. The protocol was immunoSEQ multiplex PCR, while the TCRdb copy is restricted to in-frame clones and leaves out a portion. Seen here are more than 90,000 clones, roughly 92% observed once, and the top ten hold 2% to 2.5%. This sequence originates from a female donor with multiple sclerosis, enrolled in a pregnancy study. This chain joins TRBV4-3 and TRBJ2-7; 7 bases fit TRBD1. This specimen consisted of peripheral blood, obtained after pregnancy. The CDR3 loop is CASRETGSHEQYF. In nucleotides, the CDR3 is TGCGCCAGCCGTGAGACAGGGAGCCACGAGCAGTACTTC.